The clone carrying this TCR beta chain has a count of ten or more. The ends lost 10 bases at V and 0 bases at J; junction bases unmatched: 11. The CDR3 contains 17 residues. Germline V gives CDR1 SNHLY, CDR2 FYNNEI. This entry comes from a study of T cells in Graves' hyperthyroidism and ophthalmopathy. The investigators amplified TCR beta CDR3 regions from RNA transcripts. Using the HTBI primer set, a first-round RT-PCR was run on the TCR CDR3. TCRdb ran MiXCR on the multiplex PCR reads and lists one entry per CDR3 protein. Altogether a few hundred thousand distinct CDR3 sequences are present, 13% to 15% being singletons, with the ten largest covering 13%. Under 12 ml fresh peripheral blood yielded the PBMCs.

The sample was blood. The chain employs TRBV2 and TRBJ2-1; 11 nucleotides line up with TRBD2. This sequence was found in a woman aged 40 to 50 with Graves' hyperthyroidism that later progressed to Graves' ophthalmopathy. The CDR3 DNA reads as TGTGCCACCCAACCTGGTAGCGGGAGGGCCTCCTACAATGAGCAGTTCTTC. Protein product: CATQPGSGRASYNEQFF.